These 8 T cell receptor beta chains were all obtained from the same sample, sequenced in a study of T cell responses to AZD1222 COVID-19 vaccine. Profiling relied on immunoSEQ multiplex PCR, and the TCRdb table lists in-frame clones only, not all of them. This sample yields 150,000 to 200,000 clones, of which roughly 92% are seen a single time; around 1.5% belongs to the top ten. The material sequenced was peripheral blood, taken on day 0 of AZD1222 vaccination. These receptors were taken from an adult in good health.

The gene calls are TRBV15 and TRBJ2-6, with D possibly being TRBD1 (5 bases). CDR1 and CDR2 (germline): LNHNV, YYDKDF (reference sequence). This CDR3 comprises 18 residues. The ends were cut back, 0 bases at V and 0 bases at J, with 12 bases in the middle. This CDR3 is CATSRDGTGASGANVLTF. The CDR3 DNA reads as TGTGCCACCAGCAGAGATGGTACAGGTGCCTCTGGGGCCAACGTCCTGACTTTC. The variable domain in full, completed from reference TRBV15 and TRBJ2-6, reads DAMVIQNPRYQVTQFGKPVTLSCSQTLNHNVMYWYQQKSSQAPKLLFHYYDKDFNNEADTPDNFQSRRPNTSFCFLDIRSPGLGDTAMYLCATSRDGTGASGANVLTFGAGSRLTVL.

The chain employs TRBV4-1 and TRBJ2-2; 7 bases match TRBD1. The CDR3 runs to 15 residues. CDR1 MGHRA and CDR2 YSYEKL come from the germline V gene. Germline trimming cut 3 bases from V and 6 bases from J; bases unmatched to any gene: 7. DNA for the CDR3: TGCGCCAGCAGCCAGCAAACACAGGGGCCCGGGGAGCTGTTTTTT. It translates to CASSQQTQGPGELFF.

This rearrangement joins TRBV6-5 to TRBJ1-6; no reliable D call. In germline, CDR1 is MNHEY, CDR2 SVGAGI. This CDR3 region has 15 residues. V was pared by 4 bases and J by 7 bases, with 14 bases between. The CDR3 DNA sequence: TGTGCCAGCAGTTCCCAGATGCACGGGAATTCACCCCTCCACTTT. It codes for CASSSQMHGNSPLHF.

The CDR3 nucleotides read TGTGCCAGCAGCCAGAGTAGCGGGGGCCCACAAGAGACCCAGTACTTC. It specifies CASSQSSGGPQETQYF. The genes are TRBV3-1 (or the pseudogene TRBV3-2) and TRBJ2-5; TRBD2 matches 9 bases. After removal of 3 bases from V and 2 bases from J, the junction contained 7 bases not matched to a gene. CDR3 length: 16 amino acids. In germline, CDR1 is LGHDT, CDR2 YNNKEL (reference sequence).

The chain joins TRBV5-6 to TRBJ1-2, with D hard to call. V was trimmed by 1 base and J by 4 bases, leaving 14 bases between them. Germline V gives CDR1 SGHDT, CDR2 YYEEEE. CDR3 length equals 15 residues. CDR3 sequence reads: CASSLRHRLIYGYTF. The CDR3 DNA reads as TGTGCCAGCAGCTTGCGGCACAGACTGATCTATGGCTACACCTTC.

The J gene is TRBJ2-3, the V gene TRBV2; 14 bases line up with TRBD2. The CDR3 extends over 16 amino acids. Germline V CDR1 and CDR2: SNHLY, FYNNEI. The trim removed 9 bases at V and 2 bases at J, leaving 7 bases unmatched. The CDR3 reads CARNGLAGGTTDTQYF. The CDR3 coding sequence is TGTGCCAGGAATGGACTAGCGGGAGGTACCACAGATACGCAGTATTTT. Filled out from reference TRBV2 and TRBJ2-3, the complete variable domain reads EPEVTQTPSHQVTQMGQEVILRCVPISNHLYFYWYRQILGQKVEFLVSFYNNEISEKSEIFDDQFSVERPDGSNFTLKIRSTKLEDSAMYFCARNGLAGGTTDTQYFGPGTRLTVL.

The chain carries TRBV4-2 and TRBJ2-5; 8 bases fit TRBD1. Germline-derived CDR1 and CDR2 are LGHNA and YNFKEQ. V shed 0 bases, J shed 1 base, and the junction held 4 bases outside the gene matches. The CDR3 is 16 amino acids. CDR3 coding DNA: TGTGCCAGCAGCCAAGATAGGCAGGGGGCCCAAGAGACCCAGTACTTC. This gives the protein CASSQDRQGAQETQYF.

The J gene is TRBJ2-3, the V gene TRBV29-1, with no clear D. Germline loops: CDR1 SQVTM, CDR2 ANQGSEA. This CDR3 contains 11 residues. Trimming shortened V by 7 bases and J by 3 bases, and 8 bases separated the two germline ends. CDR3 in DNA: TGCAGCGCCCGACCTACAGATACGCAGTATTTT. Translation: CSARPTDTQYF.